The sequence of this TCR beta chain was determined in a study of cytomegalovirus exposure and HLA in healthy donors. The wider study: From donors who were HLA-typed, an early data release held around 80 million unique TCRs.

From germline, CDR1 is SGHAT and CDR2 FQNNGV. V was cut by 3 bases and J by 7 bases, with 12 bases left in between. The CDR3 is 13 amino acids. Notes on the study in general: Analysis was carried out at a later point, and it linked a missense DCLRE1C variant to TCR beta V- and J-gene trimming. When a later analysis was performed, an Asian-associated ancestry cluster reportedly had fewer N-insertions than the approximately 680-donor mean. As was reported, the classifier diagnosed cytomegalovirus status with high specificity and sensitivity.

Vbeta (60) and Jbeta (13) primers were used in the PCR. Sequencing used immunoSEQ multiplex PCR; TCRdb keeps in-frame clones, though not all of them. The sample contains about 130,000 clones, around 70% of which appear only once. This clone was counted only a few times. Its specificity is not known. The chain links TRBV11-2 to TRBJ1-2; TRBD1 might be the D (5 bases). This receptor was obtained from a woman aged 55-75 years in good health and CMV-seropositive. Input material: PBMCs. CDR3: CASSFQGESGYTF. Written as DNA, the CDR3 is TGTGCCAGCAGCTTCCAAGGGGAAAGTGGCTACACCTTC.